The 25 T cell receptor beta chains given below trace back to one sample, sequenced in a study of cytomegalovirus exposure and HLA in healthy donors. PCR was performed using 60 Vbeta and 13 Jbeta primers. The table came from immunoSEQ multiplex PCR; TCRdb's copy has only in-frame clones and leaves some out. The profile covers roughly 150,000 clones, with more than 65% appearing a single time and 5% to 6.5% taken by the ten largest. The sequencing input was PBMCs. These TCRs come from a man aged 30 to 45 in good health and CMV-seropositive.

This chain joins TRBV21-1 and TRBJ1-1; the D call of TRBD1 is as the table states it, not checked on the DNA. TRBV21-1 is reported as a pseudogene. The CDR3 runs to 17 residues. In nucleotides, the CDR3 is TGTGCCAGCAGCAAAAGTCCGGGACAGGGGGCGAGGACTGAAGCTTTCTTT. This translates into CASSKSPGQGARTEAFF.

This clone was counted between two and nine times. The chain is built from TRBV5-6 and TRBJ2-1; D call uncertain. Germline V gene data show CDR1 as SGHDT and CDR2 as YYEEEE. Deletions cut 2 bases from V and 3 bases from J, with 12 bases between. This CDR3 has 15 amino acids. The CDR3 DNA follows: TGTGCCAGCAGCTTTCGGAGCGCTAGCTACAATGAGCAGTTCTTC. Amino acid sequence: CASSFRSASYNEQFF.

The genes are TRBV6-5 and TRBJ2-7; 9 nucleotides line up with TRBD2. From germline, CDR1 is MNHEY and CDR2 SVGAGI. With 6 bases clipped from V and 6 bases from J, the junction kept 3 bases outside the gene matches. The CDR3 is 12 amino acids. The CDR3 DNA reads TGTGCCAGCAGAGCGGGAGGCAGCGAGCAGTACTTC. Amino acid sequence: CASRAGGSEQYF.

The rearrangement links TRBV29-1 to TRBJ1-2; D unclear. The CDR3 runs to 14 residues. Trimming stripped 0 bases from V and 4 bases from J, with 12 bases between. The germline V gene encodes CDR1 SQVTM and CDR2 ANQGSEA. CDR3 coding DNA: TGCAGCGTTGAAGATGGGTGGAGTCTCTATGGCTACACCTTC. The encoded protein is CSVEDGWSLYGYTF.

This chain uses TRBV10-3 with TRBJ1-1; 7 bases agree with TRBD1. Germline trimming cut 6 bases from V and 1 base from J; bases unmatched to any gene: 8. The CDR3 consists of 15 residues. Germline V lookup: CDR1 ENHRY, CDR2 SYGVKD. Here the CDR3 DNA reads TGTGCCATCAGGGGGGGACAGTCGAAGAACACTGAAGCTTTCTTT. The encoded protein is CAIRGGQSKNTEAFF.

The gene calls are TRBV5-1 and TRBJ1-6, with D perhaps TRBD1 (6 bases). The CDR3 loop spans 17 amino acids. Germline V CDR1 and CDR2: SGHRS, YFSETQ. V was clipped by 4 bases and J by 5 bases, with 19 bases between them. CDR3 amino acids: CASSLLPARGNNSPLHF. Here the CDR3 DNA reads TGCGCCAGCAGCCTACTGCCTGCCAGGGGTAATAATTCACCCCTCCACTTT. The full variable domain, completed using reference TRBV5-1 and TRBJ1-6, is KAGVTQTPRYLIKTRGQQVTLSCSPISGHRSVSWYQQTPGQGLQFLFEYFSETQRNKGNFPGRFSGRQFSNSRSEMNVSTLELGDSALYLCASSLLPARGNNSPLHFGNGTRLTVT.

This CDR3 is CASSSGTSGTREQYF. The CDR3 nucleotides read TGTGCCAGCAGCTCCGGGACTAGCGGGACTCGCGAGCAGTACTTC. The chain carries TRBV5-4 and TRBJ2-7; 13 nucleotides line up with TRBD2. V lost 3 bases to trimming and J lost 6 bases; unmatched junction nucleotides: 6. This CDR3 spans 15 amino acids. Germline-derived CDR1 and CDR2 are SGHNT and YYREEE (reference sequence). The full variable domain, rest sourced from reference TRBV5-4 and TRBJ2-7, is ETGVTQSPTHLIKTRGQQVTLRCSSQSGHNTVSWYQQALGQGPQFIFQYYREEENGRGNFPPRFSGLQFPNYSSELNVNALELDDSALYLCASSSGTSGTREQYFGPGTRLTVT.

The V gene is TRBV6-6, the J gene TRBJ2-7; a weak D match, TRBD2 (6 bases). The CDR3 is 15 residues long. The V end was cut by 7 bases, the J end by 0 bases, with 16 bases between. Germline V lookup: CDR1 MNHNY, CDR2 SVGAGI (reference sequence). CDR3 coding DNA: TGTGCCAGCAATCCGGGACTTCTGAGCTCCTACGAGCAGTACTTC. Translation: CASNPGLLSSYEQYF.

This chain uses TRBV4-2 with TRBJ2-7, with TRBD2 matching over 8 bases. CDR1 LGHNA and CDR2 YNFKEQ come from the germline V gene. J was trimmed by 6 bases and V by 0 bases; bases with no gene match: 28. The length of the CDR3 is 22 residues. This CDR3 is CASSQDAAVPGGPMRWASEQYF. DNA for the CDR3: TGTGCCAGCAGCCAAGATGCTGCTGTCCCGGGAGGGCCTATGAGGTGGGCTTCCGAGCAGTACTTC.

The chain links TRBV5-1 to TRBJ1-4; 9 positions match TRBD1. The CDR3 spans 15 residues. Germline CDR1 reads SGHRS; CDR2 reads YFSETQ. After removal of 4 bases from V and 8 bases from J, the junction contained 9 bases not matched to a gene. The CDR3 sequence is CASSPWTGEVEKLFF. The CDR3 region has the DNA TGCGCCAGCAGCCCCTGGACAGGGGAGGTCGAAAAACTGTTTTTT.

This clone was counted between two and nine times. The rearrangement joins TRBV6-5 to TRBJ1-2; 8 nucleotides align to TRBD1. Germline V lookup: CDR1 MNHEY, CDR2 SVGAGI. The CDR3 contains 14 residues. With 4 bases clipped from V and 6 bases from J, the junction kept 7 bases outside the gene matches. CDR3 sequence reads: CASSLQGGLNGYTF. Here the CDR3 DNA reads TGTGCCAGCAGTTTACAGGGGGGGTTAAATGGCTACACCTTC.

The chain links TRBV9 to TRBJ2-3, with unresolved D. The CDR3 is 12 residues long. Trimming cost V 4 bases and J 4 bases, with 7 bases left between them. Germline lookup yields CDR1 SGDLS and CDR2 YYNGEE. The CDR3 coding sequence is TGTGCCAGCAGCCCAAACTCAGATACGCAGTATTTT. Translated, it gives CASSPNSDTQYF.

Comments on this clone: One junction end disagrees with the germline gene, perhaps due to a read error. This rearrangement joins TRBV7-9 to TRBJ2-7; D unclear. Germline V gene sequence: CDR1 SEHNR, CDR2 FQNEAQ (reference sequence). The CDR3 extends over 14 amino acids. The CDR3 protein is CSSSRFSSQSEQYF. The CDR3 DNA is TGTTCCAGCAGCCGGTTTAGTTCTCAAAGCGAGCAGTACTTC. Drawing the rest from reference TRBV7-9 and TRBJ2-7, the complete variable domain is DTGVSQNPRHKITKRGQNVTFRCDPISEHNRLYWYRQTLGQGPEFLTYFQNEAQLEKSRLLSDRFSAERPKGSFSTLEIQRTEQGDSAMYLCSSSRFSSQSEQYFGPGTRLTVT.

The chain is built from TRBV23-1 and TRBJ1-5; 7 bases align to TRBD1. TRBV23-1 is identified as an open reading frame with a role that is uncertain. Germline trimming cut 0 bases from V and 0 bases from J; bases unmatched to any gene: 14. The CDR3 covers 20 residues. The CDR3 protein is CASSQSGEGALKDSNQPQHF. The CDR3 region has the DNA TGCGCCAGCAGTCAATCTGGAGAGGGGGCTCTGAAGGATAGCAATCAGCCCCAGCATTTT.

This clone showed up just a few times. The chain links TRBV5-6 to TRBJ1-2; D may be TRBD1 (6 bases). The CDR3 loop spans 14 amino acids. Germline V gives CDR1 SGHDT, CDR2 YYEEEE. Trimming took 0 bases from V and 2 from J, leaving 8 bases between them. CDR3 loop: CASSLVRGNYGYTF. The CDR3 DNA reads TGTGCCAGCAGCTTGGTCAGGGGCAACTATGGCTACACCTTC.

On this clone itself: Within the sample, other DNA sequences also encode this same CDR3. DNA for the CDR3: TGCAGCGTGGAGACAGGACGAAACACTGAAGCTTTCTTT. It is translated as CSVETGRNTEAFF. The chain joins TRBV29-1 to TRBJ1-1; D possibly corresponds to TRBD1 (6 bases). The CDR3 totals 13 residues. The germline V gene encodes CDR1 SQVTM and CDR2 ANQGSEA. V lost 6 bases and J 2 bases, leaving 13 bases between the germline ends.

The rearrangement joins TRBV5-1 to TRBJ2-1, with D perhaps TRBD2 (5 bases). Trimming shortened V by 7 bases and J by 8 bases, and 10 bases separated the two germline ends. The V gene's germline CDR1 is SGHRS and CDR2 YFSETQ. This CDR3 is built from 11 residues. CDR3 sequence (DNA): TGCGCCAGCTTCGGGAACTATGAGCAGTTCTTC. It is translated as CASFGNYEQFF.

V is TRBV30 and J is TRBJ1-2; no clear D gene. The V end was cut by 5 bases, the J end by 4 bases, with 8 bases between. The CDR3 spans 11 residues. Germline lookup yields CDR1 GTSNPN and CDR2 SVGIG (reference sequence). The CDR3 here is CAWSQSYGYTF. The DNA for the CDR3 is TGTGCCTGGTCACAATCCTATGGCTACACCTTC.

In this sample, this clone turned up once. The gene calls are TRBV5-8 and TRBJ2-1, with D unresolved. This CDR3 spans 16 amino acids. The V gene lost 0 bases and the J gene lost 4 bases, with 14 bases spanning the gap. The germline CDR1 and CDR2 sequences are SGHTS and YDEGEE. CDR3 in amino acids: CASSLAGYLRYNEQFF. In DNA, the CDR3 is TGTGCCAGCAGCTTGGCCGGGTATCTAAGATACAATGAGCAGTTCTTC. Drawing the rest from reference TRBV5-8 and TRBJ2-1, the complete variable domain is EAGVTQSPTHLIKTRGQQATLRCSPISGHTSVYWYQQALGLGLQFLLWYDEGEERNRGNFPPRFSGRQFPNYSSELNVNALELEDSALYLCASSLAGYLRYNEQFFGPGTRLTVL.

This chain connects TRBV4-3 to TRBJ2-3; D possibly corresponds to TRBD2 (5 bases). The germline V and J ends were trimmed by 4 bases and 0 bases, with 14 bases remaining between them. CDR3 length equals 16 residues. Germline V CDR1 and CDR2: LGHNA, YSLEER. The DNA of the CDR3 is TGCGCCAGCAGCCTCTCAAGCGGATCGAGCACAGATACGCAGTATTTT. This translates into CASSLSSGSSTDTQYF.

This chain joins TRBV7-7 and TRBJ2-5; possible D gene TRBD1, 6 bases. Trimming pared 6 bases from V and 5 bases from J, leaving 16 bases between. The germline gives CDR1 SSHAT, CDR2 FNYEAQ (reference sequence). This CDR3 is 14 amino acids long. In nucleotides, the CDR3 is TGTGCCAGCAGTTTTACAGGGTTGGGGGAGACCCAGTACTTC. This gives the protein CASSFTGLGETQYF.

The V and J genes are TRBV5-1 and TRBJ1-3, with D possibly being TRBD1 (5 bases). V was pared by 3 bases and J by 3 bases, with 13 bases between. Per germline, CDR1 SGHRS and CDR2 YFSETQ. The CDR3 runs to 15 residues. CDR3 DNA: TGCGCCAGCAGCTCCCCGACAGCAAATGGAAACACCATATATTTT. Encoded protein: CASSSPTANGNTIYF.

The chain carries TRBV28 and TRBJ2-2; TRBD1 is a possible D gene (6 bases). The CDR3 consists of 14 residues. The V end was cut by 8 bases, the J end by 6 bases, with 16 bases between. Germline-derived CDR1 and CDR2 are MDHEN and SYDVKM. The CDR3 sequence: CASGRQVVAGELFF. The CDR3 bases are TGTGCCAGCGGTCGACAGGTGGTTGCCGGGGAGCTGTTTTTT.

This chain links TRBV11-2 with TRBJ2-3; D unresolved. Looked up from germline, CDR1 is SGHAT and CDR2 is FQNNGV. CDR3 length: 12 amino acids. Trimming took 1 base from V and 4 from J, leaving 3 bases between them. The CDR3 DNA follows: TGTGCCAGCAGCTTAGCATCAGATACGCAGTATTTT. It encodes CASSLASDTQYF. Together with reference TRBV11-2 and TRBJ2-3, the CDR3 gives the full variable domain: EAGVAQSPRYKIIEKRQSVAFWCNPISGHATLYWYQQILGQGPKLLIQFQNNGVVDDSQLPKDRFSAERLKGVDSTLKIQPAKLEDSAVYLCASSLASDTQYFGPGTRLTVL.

This rearrangement joins TRBV28 to TRBJ1-5; D gene unclear. CDR3 length equals 16 residues. Germline V gene sequence: CDR1 MDHEN, CDR2 SYDVKM. V dropped 5 bases and J dropped 2 bases, with 16 bases sitting between them. The chain's CDR3 is CASSPPGGIRNQPQHF. CDR3 bases: TGTGCCAGCAGTCCCCCCGGAGGGATACGCAATCAGCCCCAGCATTTT.